These 27 T cell receptor beta chains share one sample of origin, sequenced in a study of shared clonotypes between healthy human individuals (dated by TCRdb to 2018 to 2021). Preparation of the library involved the immunoSEQ multiplex PCR assay. In its TCRdb copy, this immuneACCESS table keeps in-frame sequences only and misses some clones. Where compared with another copy, unresolved V genes explain less than half of these, and the others have no known cause. In all, the sample holds 1,500,000 or so clones, and around 97% of those were seen once. The ten most abundant clones make up roughly 1.2% of the sample. Sequencing was done on a sample of naive CD4+ T cells sorted from blood. The cell subset or site label of this sample denotes: CD45RA+ positively selected. The receptor source for this set is a man aged 25-40 years in good health.

The genes are TRBV7-9 and TRBJ2-7; D is perhaps TRBD2 (5 bases). CDR3 length equals 12 residues. In germline, CDR1 is SEHNR, CDR2 FQNEAQ (reference sequence). Trimming stripped 6 bases from V and 8 bases from J, with 14 bases between. The chain's CDR3 is CASSRPAGQQYF. The CDR3 DNA reads TGTGCCAGCAGTCGGCCGGCGGGCCAGCAGTACTTC.

This chain uses TRBV2 with TRBJ2-5, with D possibly being TRBD1 (5 bases). The CDR3 has 17 amino acids. V was clipped by 6 bases and J by 3 bases, with 23 bases between them. Looked up from germline, CDR1 is SNHLY and CDR2 is FYNNEI. In DNA, the CDR3 is TGTGCCAGCAGATTATATGACAGCGCACAATCTAAAGAGACCCAGTACTTC. Translation gives CASRLYDSAQSKETQYF.

The J gene is TRBJ2-1, the V gene TRBV28; 8 bases agree with TRBD2. V shed 6 bases, J shed 7 bases, and the junction held 23 bases outside the gene matches. The CDR3 length is 19 residues. Germline CDR1 and CDR2: MDHEN and SYDVKM. The CDR3 region is CASSAFIGRAHRTTNEQFF. For the CDR3, the DNA is TGTGCCAGCAGCGCGTTCATCGGGAGGGCCCATCGAACAACAAATGAGCAGTTCTTC.

The chain couples TRBV4-1 to TRBJ2-7; D gene uncertain. The germline gives CDR1 MGHRA, CDR2 YSYEKL. The CDR3 spans 16 residues. The germline V and J ends were trimmed by 3 bases and 0 bases, with 15 bases remaining between them. CDR3 region: CASSHSDSRSSYEQYF. CDR3 sequence (DNA): TGCGCCAGCAGCCATTCGGATTCGAGGAGCTCCTACGAGCAGTACTTC.

V is TRBV28 and J is TRBJ2-2, with D unresolved. Trimming removed 5 bases from V and 5 bases from J, with 15 bases in between. The CDR3 has 15 residues. Looked up from germline, CDR1 is MDHEN and CDR2 is SYDVKM. The CDR3, as DNA: TGTGCCAGCAGTCTCAACTCCCTTAGAACCGGGGAGCTGTTTTTT. Residues: CASSLNSLRTGELFF.

As regards this clone: Other DNA sequences of this sample code for an identical CDR3. The chain is built from TRBV9 and TRBJ2-3, with TRBD2 identical over 12 bases. V dropped 1 base and J dropped 6; count of bases not matched to a gene: 0. The CDR3 covers 14 residues. From germline, CDR1 is SGDLS and CDR2 YYNGEE. The CDR3 DNA sequence: TGTGCCAGCAGCGTACTAGCGGGAGGGGATACGCAGTATTTT. Translated, it gives CASSVLAGGDTQYF.

This rearrangement joins TRBV18 to TRBJ1-2; 10 nucleotides line up with TRBD1. Germline V gene lookup returns CDR1 KGHSH and CDR2 LQKENI. Germline trimming cut 1 base from V and 2 bases from J; bases unmatched to any gene: 7. The CDR3 spans 17 residues. The CDR3 sequence is CASSPLRAGQGNYGYTF. CDR3 DNA: TGTGCCAGCTCACCACTGCGCGCGGGACAGGGGAACTATGGCTACACCTTC. The full variable domain, in which reference TRBV18 and TRBJ1-2 provide the parts outside the CDR3, is NAGVMQNPRHLVRRRGQEARLRCSPMKGHSHVYWYRQLPEEGLKFMVYLQKENIIDESGMPKERFSAEFPKEGPSILRIQQVVRGDSAAYFCASSPLRAGQGNYGYTFGSGTRLTVV.

V and J are TRBV6-6 and TRBJ2-7, with TRBD2 identical over 7 bases. J gave up 4 bases and V 6 bases, and 9 bases lay outside the gene matches. Germline values: CDR1 MNHNY, CDR2 SVGAGI (reference sequence). CDR3 length equals 14 residues. DNA of the CDR3: TGTGCCAGCAGCCCCCGGACTAGTTTGTACGAGCAGTACTTC. Amino acid sequence: CASSPRTSLYEQYF.

The chain carries TRBV7-2 and TRBJ2-7; TRBD1 matches 9 bases. CDR1 SGHTA and CDR2 FQGNSA come from the germline V gene. The V gene end was trimmed by 4 bases and the J gene end by 3 bases; junction bases not matched to a gene: 10. This CDR3 comprises 16 residues. CDR3 bases: TGTGCCAGCAGCTCCAACAGGGGGCGCGAGGACTACGAGCAGTACTTC. It translates to CASSSNRGREDYEQYF.

This chain links TRBV9 with TRBJ2-2, with TRBD1 matching 8 bases. Trimming took 7 bases from V and 2 from J; bases not matched to a gene: 4. The CDR3 has 14 amino acids. Germline V gene lookup returns CDR1 SGDLS and CDR2 YYNGEE. The CDR3 sequence is CASQDRVNTGELFF. CDR3 DNA: TGTGCCAGCCAGGACAGGGTAAACACCGGGGAGCTGTTTTTT.

The rearrangement joins TRBV25-1 to TRBJ2-4; a weak D match, TRBD1 (5 bases). Germline-derived CDR1 and CDR2 are MGHDK and SYGVNS. CDR3 length equals 13 residues. V dropped 6 bases and J dropped 3 bases, with 9 bases sitting between them. The CDR3 is CASRGQGKNIQYF. CDR3 nucleotide sequence: TGTGCCAGCAGGGGGCAGGGCAAAAACATTCAGTACTTC.

This chain uses TRBV18 with TRBJ2-5; 7 bases map to TRBD1. Germline V gene lookup returns CDR1 KGHSH and CDR2 LQKENI. This CDR3 is 14 amino acids long. V gave up 3 bases and J gave up 1 base; unmatched junction bases: 2. The CDR3 reads CASSPTGIQETQYF. The CDR3 nucleotides are TGTGCCAGCTCACCGACAGGGATCCAAGAGACCCAGTACTTC.

The chain combines TRBV28 with TRBJ1-1; D is ambiguous. In germline, CDR1 is MDHEN, CDR2 SYDVKM. The V and J ends lost 4 bases and 11 bases respectively, with 20 bases between them. This CDR3 comprises 14 residues. DNA for the CDR3: TGTGCCAGCAGTTCCATCAGTGCATTCCAGAAGGCTTTCTTT. Amino acid sequence: CASSSISAFQKAFF.

The chain is built from TRBV5-1 and TRBJ2-1; D uncertain. V lost 1 base and J 4 bases, leaving 6 bases between the germline ends. This CDR3 contains 13 residues. CDR1 SGHRS and CDR2 YFSETQ come from the germline V gene. The CDR3 is CASSLRSYNEQFF. CDR3 in DNA: TGCGCCAGCAGCTTGCGCTCGTACAATGAGCAGTTCTTC.

V is TRBV10-1 and J is TRBJ2-3; 7 positions match TRBD1. The V and J ends lost 2 bases and 2 bases, in that order; junction bases with no gene match: 7. Germline loops: CDR1 WNHNN, CDR2 SYGVQD (reference sequence). CDR3 length: 16 residues. CDR3 DNA sequence: TGCGCCAGCAGTGAGGCCCCCGGGACAGCCACAGATACGCAGTATTTT. It encodes CASSEAPGTATDTQYF.

V is TRBV9 and J is TRBJ1-4; 10 bases align to TRBD1. CDR3 length: 16 amino acids. In germline, CDR1 is SGDLS, CDR2 YYNGEE. V shed 4 bases and J 7 bases; nucleotides not matched to a gene: 10. The CDR3 nucleotides are TGTGCCAGCAGCAGCGGCGACAGGGGGCGGGGTGAAAAACTGTTTTTT. Encoded protein: CASSSGDRGRGEKLFF. The full variable domain, completed using reference TRBV9 and TRBJ1-4, is DSGVTQTPKHLITATGQRVTLRCSPRSGDLSVYWYQQSLDQGLQFLIQYYNGEERAKGNILERFSAQQFPDLHSELNLSSLELGDSALYFCASSSGDRGRGEKLFFGSGTQLSVL.

CDR3 coding DNA: TGTGCCAGCAGTGCGACTAGCGGGAGTATGACCGGGGAGCTGTTTTTT. It is translated as CASSATSGSMTGELFF. The gene calls are TRBV2 and TRBJ2-2, with 12 bases fitting TRBD2. With V trimmed by 4 bases and J by 5 bases, 5 bases remained unmatched. Germline CDR1 and CDR2: SNHLY and FYNNEI. CDR3 length: 16 residues.

The chain links TRBV5-8 to TRBJ2-3; 8 bases align to TRBD2. V lost 1 base to trimming and J lost 8 bases; unmatched junction nucleotides: 6. This CDR3 spans 14 amino acids. Per the germline V gene, CDR1 is SGHTS and CDR2 is YDEGEE. The CDR3 DNA sequence: TGTGCCAGCAGCTTGCAACAGCGGGGGTTTACGCAGTATTTT. Translated, it gives CASSLQQRGFTQYF.

This chain connects TRBV6-5 to TRBJ1-3; weak D call: TRBD1 (6 bases). Germline CDR1 and CDR2: MNHEY and SVGAGI. The ends were cut back, 3 bases at V and 2 bases at J, with 11 bases in the middle. The CDR3 covers 15 residues. The CDR3, as DNA: TGTGCCAGCAGTTATGGGGGGCCCCCTGGAAACACCATATATTTT. Protein sequence: CASSYGGPPGNTIYF.

The chain uses TRBV9 and TRBJ2-7; 11 bases align to TRBD2. Looked up from germline, CDR1 is SGDLS and CDR2 is YYNGEE. V lost 2 bases, J lost 2 bases, and 6 bases stayed unmatched. The CDR3 runs 16 residues. CDR3 sequence: CASSVGVAGGTYEQYF. CDR3 coding DNA: TGTGCCAGCAGCGTTGGGGTAGCGGGAGGGACCTACGAGCAGTACTTC.

The J gene is TRBJ1-4, the V gene TRBV5-6; possible D gene TRBD1, 6 bases. Germline V lookup: CDR1 SGHDT, CDR2 YYEEEE. The V and J ends lost 4 bases and 0 bases respectively, with 13 bases between them. This CDR3 is built from 16 residues. The CDR3 protein is CASSQTGRTTNEKLFF. In nucleotides, the CDR3 is TGTGCCAGCAGCCAAACAGGGAGGACAACTAATGAAAAACTGTTTTTT.

V is TRBV5-1 and J is TRBJ2-3, with 11 bases fitting TRBD2. Germline trimming cut 0 bases from V and 4 bases from J; bases unmatched to any gene: 4. CDR1 and CDR2 from the germline V gene are SGHRS and YFSETQ. The CDR3 extends over 16 amino acids. Here the CDR3 DNA reads TGCGCCAGCAGCTTGGCACTAGCGGGGGTTTCAGATACGCAGTATTTT. Translated: CASSLALAGVSDTQYF. The full variable domain, completed using reference TRBV5-1 and TRBJ2-3, is KAGVTQTPRYLIKTRGQQVTLSCSPISGHRSVSWYQQTPGQGLQFLFEYFSETQRNKGNFPGRFSGRQFSNSRSEMNVSTLELGDSALYLCASSLALAGVSDTQYFGPGTRLTVL.

The chain carries TRBV5-1 and TRBJ2-1, with 8 bases fitting TRBD1. V gave up 0 bases and J gave up 6 bases; unmatched junction bases: 5. The germline V gene has CDR1 SGHRS and CDR2 YFSETQ. CDR3 size: 15 residues. Here the CDR3 reads CASSLVQGAINEQFF. CDR3 DNA: TGCGCCAGCAGCTTGGTTCAGGGGGCTATCAATGAGCAGTTCTTC.

The chain links TRBV30 to TRBJ2-7; TRBD1 might be the D (7 bases). CDR1 is GTSNPN, CDR2 SVGIG, per germline (reference sequence). The germline V and J ends were trimmed by 7 bases and 1 base, with 14 bases remaining between them. The CDR3 loop spans 13 amino acids. CDR3 amino acids: CASWRDRSYEQYF. CDR3 sequence (DNA): TGTGCCTCCTGGAGGGACAGATCCTACGAGCAGTACTTC.

The gene calls are TRBV5-1 and TRBJ2-7; TRBD1 agrees at 9 bases. Germline CDR1 reads SGHRS; CDR2 reads YFSETQ. Trimming removed 0 bases from V and 7 bases from J; junction bases left unmatched: 11. The CDR3 totals 16 residues. Here the CDR3 DNA reads TGCGCCAGCAGCTTGGAGCTCGGGACAGGGTCTCAGGAGCAGTACTTC. This translates into CASSLELGTGSQEQYF.

The J gene is TRBJ1-5, the V gene TRBV7-2; no clear D. This CDR3 has 13 amino acids. Germline loops: CDR1 SGHTA, CDR2 FQGNSA. Trimming took off 5 bases at V and 4 bases at J, with 9 bases between the two ends. This chain's CDR3 is CASSQGLNQPQHF. The CDR3 DNA sequence: TGTGCCAGCAGCCAAGGTTTAAATCAGCCCCAGCATTTT. Complete variable domain (other parts from reference TRBV7-2 and TRBJ1-5): GAGVSQSPSNKVTEKGKDVELRCDPISGHTALYWYRQSLGQGLEFLIYFQGNSAPDKSGLPSDRFSAERTGGSVSTLTIQRTQQEDSAVYLCASSQGLNQPQHFGDGTRLSIL.

The gene calls are TRBV5-1 and TRBJ2-7; 10 nucleotides agree with TRBD2. Germline V gene sequence: CDR1 SGHRS, CDR2 YFSETQ. The CDR3 length is 14 residues. With 6 bases clipped from V and 6 bases from J, the junction kept 9 bases outside the gene matches. CDR3: CASTLGPSGSEQYF. The CDR3 nucleotides read TGCGCCAGCACCCTTGGGCCTAGCGGGAGCGAGCAGTACTTC.